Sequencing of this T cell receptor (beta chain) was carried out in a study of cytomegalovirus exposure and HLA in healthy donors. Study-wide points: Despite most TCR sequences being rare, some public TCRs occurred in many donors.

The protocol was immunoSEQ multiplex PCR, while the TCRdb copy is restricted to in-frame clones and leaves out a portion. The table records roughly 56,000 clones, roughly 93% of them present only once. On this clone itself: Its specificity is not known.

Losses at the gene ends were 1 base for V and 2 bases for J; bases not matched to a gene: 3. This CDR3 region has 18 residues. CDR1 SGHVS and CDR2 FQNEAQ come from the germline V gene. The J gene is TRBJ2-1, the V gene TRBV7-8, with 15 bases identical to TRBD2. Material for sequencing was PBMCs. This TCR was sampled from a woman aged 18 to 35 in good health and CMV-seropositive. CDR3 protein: CASSLGGLAGGAYNEQFF. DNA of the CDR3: TGTGCCAGCAGCTTAGGGGGACTAGCGGGGGGTGCCTACAATGAGCAGTTCTTC.